These 25 T cell receptor beta chains came from one sample sequenced in a study of blood T cells in healthy people across ages. Through a sample-barcoded 5' primer and a J-beta primer mix, a second PCR was run for roughly 6 to 11 cycles. TCRdb analysed the 5' RACE reads with MiXCR anew, one entry per CDR3 protein. The sample records over 600,000 distinct CDR3 sequences, roughly three fifths being singletons. The sequencing input was blood. The receptors here all came from a man aged 35 to 55 in good health.

The gene calls are TRBV20-1 and TRBJ2-3, with 10 bases lining up with TRBD2. The length of the CDR3 is 13 residues. V gave up 7 bases and J gave up 4 bases; unmatched junction bases: 5. Germline loops: CDR1 DFQATT, CDR2 SNEGSKA (reference sequence). The CDR3 DNA sequence: TGCAGTGGGAATCTAGCGGGAGCAGATACGCAGTATTTT. Translating gives CSGNLAGADTQYF.

The V call is TRBV7-9, the J call TRBJ2-3; the D is unclear. The CDR3 has 13 residues. CDR1 is SEHNR and CDR2 is FQNEAQ in the germline V gene (reference sequence). V lost 5 bases to trimming and J lost 3 bases, with 9 bases between them. CDR3 residues: CASSLLETDTQYF. The CDR3 nucleotides are TGTGCCAGCAGCCTTCTCGAGACAGATACGCAGTATTTT.

The chain recombines TRBV7-2 with TRBJ2-5; D is possibly TRBD1 (5 bases). The DNA end lines up better with TRBJ2-7; the J call may be wrong. The CDR3 has 15 residues. The germline gives CDR1 SGHTA, CDR2 FQGNSA. CDR3 loop: CASSSTQGVGYEQYF. Here the CDR3 DNA reads TGTGCCAGCAGCAGCACCCAAGGGGTGGGCTACGAGCAGTACTTC.

The genes are TRBV7-8 and TRBJ2-3, with TRBD2 matching 8 bases. Germline V CDR1 and CDR2: SGHVS, FQNEAQ. V lost 5 bases and J lost 5; bases outside the gene matches: 9. The CDR3 consists of 15 residues. The CDR3: CASSPGLAVQDTQYF. CDR3 coding DNA: TGTGCCAGCAGCCCCGGACTAGCAGTCCAAGATACGCAGTATTTT.

This clonotype was seen a few times. The chain combines TRBV4-2 with TRBJ2-3; the D gene is possibly TRBD2 (5 bases). V lost 6 bases and J lost 6, with 22 bases in between. Germline-derived CDR1 and CDR2 are LGHNA and YNFKEQ. CDR3 size: 16 residues. The CDR3 sequence is CASRNRASRESDTQYF. The CDR3 DNA follows: TGTGCCAGCAGGAACCGCGCCAGTCGGGAAAGTGATACGCAGTATTTT.

This clonotype was picked up a small number of times. The chain recombines TRBV12-3 or TRBV12-4 with TRBJ2-7, with 7 bases aligning to TRBD2. The ends lost 8 bases at V and 5 bases at J; junction bases unmatched: 15. The CDR3 runs to 15 residues. CDR3 coding DNA: TGTGCCAGCTCCCCACGAGGCGGGAGTTCCCACGAGCAGTACTTC. It encodes CASSPRGGSSHEQYF.

This clonotype was recorded many times. J is TRBJ2-3 and V is TRBV9; tentatively, D is TRBD1 or TRBD2 (5 bases each). The germline gives CDR1 SGDLS, CDR2 YYNGEE. CDR3 size: 14 residues. The V end was cut by 4 bases, the J end by 4 bases, with 13 bases between. The CDR3 sequence: CASSTEGHSDTQYF. The CDR3 nucleotides are TGTGCCAGCAGCACCGAGGGGCATTCAGATACGCAGTATTTT. The full variable domain, in which reference TRBV9 and TRBJ2-3 provide the parts outside the CDR3, is DSGVTQTPKHLITATGQRVTLRCSPRSGDLSVYWYQQSLDQGLQFLIQYYNGEERAKGNILERFSAQQFPDLHSELNLSSLELGDSALYFCASSTEGHSDTQYFGPGTRLTVL.

This clonotype has a handful of counts. The rearrangement joins TRBV9 to TRBJ2-3; tentatively, D is TRBD1 (5 bases). Germline values: CDR1 SGDLS, CDR2 YYNGEE. V dropped 2 bases and J dropped 2 bases, with 15 bases sitting between them. This CDR3 comprises 16 residues. The CDR3 DNA follows: TGTGCCAGCAGCGTGGCAGGGATCATCCTCACAGATACGCAGTATTTT. As protein: CASSVAGIILTDTQYF. Using reference TRBV9 and TRBJ2-3 for the parts outside the CDR3, the full variable domain is DSGVTQTPKHLITATGQRVTLRCSPRSGDLSVYWYQQSLDQGLQFLIQYYNGEERAKGNILERFSAQQFPDLHSELNLSSLELGDSALYFCASSVAGIILTDTQYFGPGTRLTVL.

This chain uses TRBV7-8 with TRBJ2-1, with 8 bases identical to TRBD1. There are 19 residues in the CDR3. The ends lost 2 bases at V and 8 bases at J; junction bases unmatched: 20. Germline V gene sequence: CDR1 SGHVS, CDR2 FQNEAQ. The CDR3 DNA reads as TGTGCCAGCAGCTTAAAAAGCGGCAGGGGGCGGAAGAGGGTATATGAGCAGTTCTTC. As protein: CASSLKSGRGRKRVYEQFF.

This sequence joins TRBV18 and TRBJ2-7; 9 bases are shared with TRBD1. Germline CDR1 is KGHSH and CDR2 is LQKENI. The CDR3 runs to 16 residues. V was clipped by 6 bases and J by 5 bases; unmatched bases: 14. DNA of the CDR3: TGTGCCAGCTCCCCTCCTTACCGGGACAGGGTAAACGAGCAGTACTTC. Translation gives CASSPPYRDRVNEQYF.

J is TRBJ1-2 and V is TRBV27; D may be TRBD1 (6 bases). V lost 2 bases and J lost 3, with 13 bases in between. Germline assignment: CDR1 MNHEY and CDR2 SMNVEV (reference sequence). CDR3 length equals 15 residues. The CDR3 here is CASSLGGQNYYGYTF. CDR3 nucleotide sequence: TGTGCCAGCAGTTTAGGGGGGCAGAACTACTATGGCTACACCTTC.

The chain employs TRBV7-9 and TRBJ2-1; 7 bases line up with TRBD1. CDR1 and CDR2 (germline): SEHNR, FQNEAQ (reference sequence). The junction had 6 bases not matched to a gene; V was cut back by 7 bases and J by 3 bases. The CDR3 is made up of 14 amino acids. The CDR3 region is CASIPDRSYNEQFF. As DNA, the CDR3 is TGTGCCAGCATTCCGGACAGGAGCTACAATGAGCAGTTCTTC.

The V call is TRBV20-1, the J call TRBJ2-3; D is perhaps TRBD1 or TRBD2 (5 bases each). Germline V gene lookup returns CDR1 DFQATT and CDR2 SNEGSKA (reference sequence). The V and J ends lost 5 bases and 6 bases respectively, with 18 bases between them. The CDR3 has 14 amino acids. The CDR3 protein is CSARDPLPPDTQYF. The CDR3 DNA follows: TGCAGTGCTCGGGACCCTCTCCCCCCGGATACGCAGTATTTT.

The chain carries TRBV28 and TRBJ1-2; D remains unclear. V lost 8 bases and J 8 bases, leaving 15 bases between the germline ends. The CDR3 loop spans 12 amino acids. The germline CDR1 and CDR2 sequences are MDHEN and SYDVKM. The CDR3, as DNA: TGTGCCAGCCGACTCCCGAGGTGGGGCTACACCTTC. Its translation is CASRLPRWGYTF.

This clonotype has more than one count but fewer than ten. This chain's CDR3 is CASSPDSGAAWETQYF. The DNA of the CDR3 is TGTGCCAGCAGTCCCGATTCCGGGGCGGCGTGGGAGACCCAGTACTTC. The chain employs TRBV6-4 and TRBJ2-5; D possibly uses TRBD1 or TRBD2 (5 bases each). V lost 5 bases and J lost 5, with 21 bases in between. The CDR3 covers 16 residues. Germline values: CDR1 MRHNA, CDR2 SNTAGT.

This clonotype was seen once. This sequence joins TRBV12-3 or TRBV12-4 and TRBJ1-1, with TRBD1 as a possible D gene (6 bases). Deletions cut 6 bases from V and 5 bases from J, with 16 bases between. The CDR3 totals 14 residues. CDR3 nucleotide sequence: TGTGCCAGCAGGCTACAGGGAGTTGGGACTGAAGCTTTCTTT. It is translated as CASRLQGVGTEAFF.

The rearrangement joins TRBV12-3 or TRBV12-4 to TRBJ2-5, with D unresolved. V lost 5 bases to trimming and J lost 5 bases, with 15 bases between them. The CDR3 is 14 amino acids. Written as DNA, the CDR3 is TGTGCCAGCAGTGACCGACTGGGAATGGAGACCCAGTACTTC. It codes for CASSDRLGMETQYF.

The V and J genes are TRBV11-3 and TRBJ2-1, with D possibly being TRBD1 or TRBD2 (6 bases each). Germline lookup yields CDR1 SGHNT and CDR2 YENEEA. The CDR3 is made up of 14 amino acids. The V and J ends lost 5 bases and 5 bases respectively, with 13 bases between them. The CDR3, as DNA: TGTGCCAGCAGCCGCGGGACAACCAACAATGAGCAGTTCTTC. Its protein is CASSRGTTNNEQFF.

The chain uses TRBV21-1 and TRBJ2-5; the listed D gene, TRBD1, was not tested against the DNA. TRBV21-1 is a pseudogene locus. The CDR3 sequence is 19 residues long. CDR3 protein: CASSTPARQMGKTKETQYF. CDR3 nucleotides: TGTGCCAGCAGCACCCCGGCACGTCAAATGGGGAAGACAAAAGAGACCCAGTACTTC.

The V and J genes are TRBV29-1 and TRBJ2-7; D is unclear. The CDR3 covers 12 residues. Trimming cost V 7 bases and J 2 bases, with 12 bases left between them. CDR1 is SQVTM and CDR2 is ANQGSEA in the germline V gene. CDR3 sequence reads: CSATDPPYEQYF. The CDR3 DNA reads as TGCAGCGCCACAGATCCCCCCTACGAGCAGTACTTC.

This sequence joins TRBV6-5 and TRBJ1-2; TRBD1 matches 9 bases. This CDR3 is 13 amino acids long. V was pared by 5 bases and J by 7 bases, with 5 bases of the junction left unmatched. The germline V gene has CDR1 MNHEY and CDR2 SVGAGI. The DNA of the CDR3 is TGTGCCAGCAGTGGACAGGGGAGGACTGGCTACACCTTC. This sequence encodes CASSGQGRTGYTF.

J is TRBJ1-3 and V is TRBV20-1; a weak D match, TRBD1 (5 bases). The V gene's germline CDR1 is DFQATT and CDR2 SNEGSKA (reference sequence). Trimming cost V 0 bases and J 6 bases, with 9 bases left between them. The CDR3 has 13 amino acids. For the CDR3, the DNA is TGCAGTGCTAGAGAACCAGGGAAAAACACCATATATTTT. This sequence encodes CSAREPGKNTIYF.

The gene calls are TRBV4-1 and TRBJ2-4, with D perhaps TRBD2 (6 bases). The J call is doubtful: the DNA matches TRBJ2-7 better. CDR1 is MGHRA and CDR2 is YSYEKL in the germline V gene. CDR3 length equals 16 residues. CDR3 residues: CASSSRPSGVGHEQYF. The CDR3 bases are TGCGCCAGCAGCTCCCGGCCATCGGGGGTTGGTCACGAGCAGTACTTC.

The rearrangement joins TRBV28 to TRBJ2-2, with D perhaps given as TRBD1 or TRBD2 (5 bases each). CDR1 MDHEN and CDR2 SYDVKM come from the germline V gene. Trimming shortened V by 10 bases and J by 6 bases, and 18 bases separated the two germline ends. The CDR3 runs to 14 residues. CDR3 DNA sequence: TGTGCCATCCGGGGCAGATTTCAAGCCGGGGAGCTGTTTTTT. It is translated as CAIRGRFQAGELFF.

This clonotype was counted only a few times. The chain joins TRBV7-2 to TRBJ1-2, with D perhaps TRBD1 (5 bases). V dropped 2 bases and J dropped 5 bases, with 18 bases sitting between them. Germline CDR1 reads SGHTA; CDR2 reads FQGNSA. The CDR3 spans 16 residues. CDR3 DNA: TGTGCCAGCAGCTTAATATTGGGGGGAATCGGTTATGGCTACACCTTC. It yields the protein CASSLILGGIGYGYTF. The entire variable domain, with the rest obtained from reference TRBV7-2 and TRBJ1-2, is as follows: GAGVSQSPSNKVTEKGKDVELRCDPISGHTALYWYRQSLGQGLEFLIYFQGNSAPDKSGLPSDRFSAERTGGSVSTLTIQRTQQEDSAVYLCASSLILGGIGYGYTFGSGTRLTVV.